This T cell receptor beta chain was identified in a study of CD8 T cells in Susac syndrome. Reverse transcription of roughly 0.5 to 1 ug RNA was performed with random hexamers. Via MiXCR, TCRdb re-called the immunoSEQ multiplex PCR reads, giving one row per CDR3 protein. The table lists roughly 190,000 distinct CDR3 sequences, approximately 94% of them singletons. Deletions cut 2 bases from V and 4 bases from J, with 14 bases between. This CDR3 comprises 15 residues. Germline CDR1 is SGDLS and CDR2 is YYNGEE. The chain joins TRBV9 to TRBJ2-3; possibly TRBD1 or TRBD2 for D (5 bases each). Sequences were obtained from CD4+ T cells from PBMCs. The source is a human donor with Susac syndrome. The CDR3 is CASSVVSWDADTQYF. CDR3 nucleotide sequence: TGTGCCAGCAGCGTTGTGTCCTGGGACGCAGATACGCAGTATTTT.